The 9 T cell receptor beta chains reported below all come from one sample, sequenced in a study of metastatic and nonmetastatic thyroid tumors. Ahead of thyroid surgery, no patient had received treatment of any kind. Using MiXCR, TCRdb re-called clones from the PCR reads. There are 25,000 to 35,000 clones in the sample; over 15% occur only once, and over 4% lies in the top ten. The sequencing sample was made of blood. The receptors shown here come from a female donor with papillary thyroid cancer or a benign thyroid nodule (not recorded which). Some clones in this sample may be carry-over from other donors' samples.

There are many counts of this clone. DNA of the CDR3: TGTGCCAGCTCCCCCGGCGTCGGTGTCCGCGGGGAGCAGTACTTC. Translated, it gives CASSPGVGVRGEQYF. This chain links TRBV18 with TRBJ2-7, with D tentatively TRBD2 (5 bases). The CDR3 loop spans 15 amino acids. Germline values: CDR1 KGHSH, CDR2 LQKENI. V was clipped by 6 bases and J by 7 bases, with 22 bases between them.

This clone has at least ten counts. The V and J genes are TRBV7-2 and TRBJ1-1, with a possible D match to TRBD1 (5 bases). With 5 bases removed from V and 5 bases from J, the gap between germline ends came to 15 bases. Looked up from germline, CDR1 is SGHTA and CDR2 is FQGNSA. The CDR3 sequence is 14 residues long. CDR3 protein: CASSPGPSGTEAFF. The CDR3, as DNA: TGTGCCAGCAGCCCGGGACCGTCAGGGACTGAAGCTTTCTTT.

Remarks on this clone: A much larger clone lies a single base off, so this may be a read error. The J gene is TRBJ2-3, the V gene TRBV11-2; 7 bases match TRBD2. Losses at the gene ends were 3 bases for V and 2 bases for J; bases not matched to a gene: 8. The CDR3 totals 16 residues. Germline V gene lookup returns CDR1 SGHAT and CDR2 FQNNGV. The chain's CDR3 is CASSFCLAGLTDTQYF. In DNA form, the CDR3 reads TGTGCCAGCAGCTTTTGTTTAGCGGGCCTCACAGATACGCAGTATTTT.

This clone was recorded at least ten times. The chain is built from TRBV12-3 or TRBV12-4 and TRBJ2-5, with D uncertain. V dropped 2 bases and J dropped 1 base, with 8 bases sitting between them. The CDR3 is 14 residues long. This chain's CDR3 is CASSLLWAQETQYF. The CDR3 DNA is TGTGCCAGCAGTTTACTGTGGGCCCAAGAGACCCAGTACTTC.

This clone was observed many times. The chain couples TRBV5-5 to TRBJ2-6, with D possibly TRBD1 on 5 matching bases. Germline V gene sequence: CDR1 SGHKS, CDR2 YYEKEE (reference sequence). Trimming cost V 0 bases and J 4 bases, with 8 bases left between them. The CDR3 extends over 15 amino acids. The CDR3 sequence is CASSLARAGANVLTF. The DNA for the CDR3 is TGTGCCAGCAGCTTGGCCAGGGCCGGGGCCAACGTCCTGACTTTC.

The chain employs TRBV2 and TRBJ1-1, with D tentatively TRBD1 (6 bases). The germline V and J ends were trimmed by 4 bases and 11 bases, with 14 bases remaining between them. This CDR3 is built from 12 residues. The germline V gene has CDR1 SNHLY and CDR2 FYNNEI. The CDR3: CASSVQGDLAFF. The DNA of the CDR3 is TGTGCCAGCAGTGTACAGGGTGATCTGGCTTTCTTT.

The chain has TRBV5-4 and TRBJ1-3; D remains unclear. V dropped 5 bases and J dropped 3 bases, with 18 bases sitting between them. This CDR3 has 16 residues. Germline loops: CDR1 SGHNT, CDR2 YYREEE (reference sequence). The CDR3 nucleotides read TGTGCCAGCAGATTTCACCTCCCCAGCTATGGAAACACCATATATTTT. This translates into CASRFHLPSYGNTIYF.

This clone was observed at least ten times. The rearrangement uses TRBV2 and TRBJ1-2; 11 bases are a match to TRBD1. The CDR3 is made up of 12 amino acids. Germline values: CDR1 SNHLY, CDR2 FYNNEI. Trimming cost V 10 bases and J 7 bases; bases outside gene matches: 5. The CDR3 loop reads CATGQGAPGYTF. CDR3 coding DNA: TGTGCCACCGGACAGGGGGCTCCTGGCTACACCTTC.

This clone was observed many times. A much bigger clone sits one base away, suggesting this may be a read error. The J gene is TRBJ2-1, the V gene TRBV2, with a tentative D call TRBD1 (5 bases). The CDR3 runs to 13 residues. The germline V gene has CDR1 SNHLY and CDR2 FYNNEI. The germline V and J ends were trimmed by 4 bases and 9 bases, with 13 bases remaining between them. CDR3 sequence: CASSGTRDGEQFF. The CDR3 coding sequence is TGTGCCAGCAGTGGAACCAGGGATGGTGAGCAGTTCTTC.